The 19 T cell receptor beta chains given below trace back to one sample, sequenced in a study of shared clonotypes between healthy human individuals. Clones were sequenced by immunoSEQ multiplex PCR, and TCRdb holds only the in-frame ones, with some missing. This table holds millions of clones, approximately 94% found once. CD8 cells classed as naive were CD45RO-negative and positively selected for CCR7, excluding terminally differentiated effector memory CD45RA+ cells. The sequenced sample was naive CD8+ T cells sorted from blood. These receptors all stem from a man between 18 and 35 years old in good health.

The chain has TRBV4-3 and TRBJ2-2; D is undetermined. From germline, CDR1 is LGHNA and CDR2 YSLEER. The germline V and J ends were trimmed by 2 bases and 1 base, with 5 bases remaining between them. This CDR3 region has 14 residues. CDR3 nucleotides: TGCGCCAGCAGCCAATACATGAACACCGGGGAGCTGTTTTTT. This codes for CASSQYMNTGELFF.

The J gene is TRBJ2-5, the V gene TRBV6-5, with a weak D call TRBD2 (5 bases). The CDR3 spans 16 residues. Germline lookup yields CDR1 MNHEY and CDR2 SVGAGI. The V end was cut by 3 bases, the J end by 1 base, with 15 bases between. The CDR3: CASSYLWTRAQETQYF. The CDR3 DNA is TGTGCCAGCAGTTATCTATGGACTCGGGCCCAAGAGACCCAGTACTTC.

The V call is TRBV9, the J call TRBJ2-5; no reliable D call. Germline CDR1 SGDLS, CDR2 YYNGEE. The CDR3 is 14 amino acids. V dropped 0 bases and J dropped 2 bases, with 8 bases sitting between them. The CDR3 is CASSVAIGQETQYF. In DNA form, the CDR3 reads TGTGCCAGCAGCGTAGCGATAGGGCAAGAGACCCAGTACTTC.

The chain links TRBV27 to TRBJ2-7; 11 nucleotides agree with TRBD1. From germline, CDR1 is MNHEY and CDR2 SMNVEV (reference sequence). The CDR3 totals 13 residues. The ends lost 6 bases at V and 6 bases at J; junction bases unmatched: 4. CDR3 sequence reads: CASRDRGLSEQYF. DNA of the CDR3: TGTGCCAGCAGGGACAGGGGGCTCTCCGAGCAGTACTTC.

This chain links TRBV4-3 with TRBJ1-4; D unresolved. Trimming shortened V by 0 bases and J by 5 bases, and 13 bases separated the two germline ends. The CDR3 contains 16 residues. Looked up from germline, CDR1 is LGHNA and CDR2 is YSLEER. The CDR3 region has the DNA TGCGCCAGCAGCCAAGAAAGGGTGCTCTCGAATGAAAAACTGTTTTTT. It yields the protein CASSQERVLSNEKLFF.

This rearrangement joins TRBV7-9 to TRBJ1-2; TRBD1 agrees at 8 bases. Per the germline V gene, CDR1 is SEHNR and CDR2 is FQNEAQ (reference sequence). The CDR3 extends over 16 amino acids. With 4 bases clipped from V and 2 bases from J, the junction kept 9 bases outside the gene matches. The CDR3 nucleotides are TGTGCCAGCAGCTCCTCGGCAACAGGGGGGAACTATGGCTACACCTTC. Its translation: CASSSSATGGNYGYTF.

J is TRBJ1-2 and V is TRBV9; TRBD1 matches 8 bases. The CDR3 is made up of 14 amino acids. V trimming: 3 bases; J trimming: 3 bases; junction bases outside the gene matches: 4. Germline loops: CDR1 SGDLS, CDR2 YYNGEE. The CDR3 nucleotides read TGTGCCAGCAGCGCCACGACAGGGGACTATGGCTACACCTTC. Protein product: CASSATTGDYGYTF. Variable domain in full (rest from reference TRBV9 and TRBJ1-2): DSGVTQTPKHLITATGQRVTLRCSPRSGDLSVYWYQQSLDQGLQFLIQYYNGEERAKGNILERFSAQQFPDLHSELNLSSLELGDSALYFCASSATTGDYGYTFGSGTRLTVV.

This chain uses TRBV9 with TRBJ1-2; TRBD1 aligns across 8 bases. The CDR3 contains 15 residues. The J segment lost 6 bases and the V segment lost 1 base, leaving 8 bases of the junction unmatched. From germline, CDR1 is SGDLS and CDR2 YYNGEE. The CDR3 reads CASSVSLDRDDGYTF. For the CDR3, the DNA is TGTGCCAGCAGCGTAAGTTTGGACAGGGATGATGGCTACACCTTC.

This sequence joins TRBV14 and TRBJ1-2; the D gene is possibly TRBD1 (5 bases). Trimming pared 3 bases from V and 2 bases from J, leaving 7 bases between. This CDR3 has 13 residues. Germline CDR1 SGHDN, CDR2 FVKESK. The CDR3 coding sequence is TGTGCCAGCAGCCAGGGGACGAACTATGGCTACACCTTC. Translating gives CASSQGTNYGYTF. Combining the CDR3 with reference TRBV14 and TRBJ1-2 gives the whole variable domain EAGVTQFPSHSVIEKGQTVTLRCDPISGHDNLYWYRRVMGKEIKFLLHFVKESKQDESGMPNNRFLAERTGGTYSTLKVQPAELEDSGVYFCASSQGTNYGYTFGSGTRLTVV.

This clone was observed a single time. V and J are TRBV7-6 and TRBJ1-1; tentatively, D is TRBD1 (6 bases). Deletions cut 8 bases from V and 4 bases from J, with 11 bases between. Per germline, CDR1 SGHVS and CDR2 FNYEAQ. The CDR3 consists of 12 residues. In nucleotides, the CDR3 is TGTGCCAGCTCGGGGGCTGGCACTGAAGCTTTCTTT. Translating gives CASSGAGTEAFF.

Details on this clone: Different DNA sequences within this sample yield the same CDR3. This sequence joins TRBV5-4 and TRBJ1-1; TRBD1 is a possible D gene (6 bases). There are 13 residues in the CDR3. The germline V and J ends were trimmed by 2 bases and 5 bases, with 10 bases remaining between them. Germline CDR1 is SGHNT and CDR2 is YYREEE (reference sequence). CDR3 bases: TGTGCCAGCAGCTTCGGAGGGGGAACTGAAGCTTTCTTT. Its translation: CASSFGGGTEAFF.

V gene TRBV27 combines with J gene TRBJ2-5; 7 positions match TRBD2. The CDR3 covers 17 residues. Germline V gene data show CDR1 as MNHEY and CDR2 as SMNVEV (reference sequence). Trimming at V came to 0 bases and at J to 1 base, leaving 8 bases not matched to a gene. The CDR3 loop reads CASSLSGVAGIQETQYF. In DNA form, the CDR3 reads TGTGCCAGCAGTTTATCTGGGGTAGCGGGCATCCAAGAGACCCAGTACTTC.

This clone appeared a single time. The chain couples TRBV13 to TRBJ2-7, with a tentative D call TRBD2 (5 bases). CDR1 PRHDT and CDR2 FYEKMQ come from the germline V gene (reference sequence). V was trimmed by 5 bases and J by 0 bases, leaving 17 bases between them. The CDR3 is 16 residues long. CDR3 region: CASSREGGLPSYEQYF. The CDR3 nucleotides are TGTGCCAGCAGCCGCGAGGGTGGTTTGCCCTCCTACGAGCAGTACTTC.

Regarding this clone: Other DNA sequences within the sample encode an identical CDR3. This chain joins TRBV27 and TRBJ2-7; tentatively, D is TRBD1 (5 bases). The CDR3 contains 14 residues. Germline CDR1 is MNHEY and CDR2 is SMNVEV (reference sequence). Trimming removed 0 bases at V and 3 bases at J, with 9 bases between. CDR3 DNA: TGTGCCAGCAGTTTATCCACAGGAAGCTACGAGCAGTACTTC. Translating it yields CASSLSTGSYEQYF.

The genes are TRBV15 and TRBJ1-4; D gene ambiguous. V lost 1 base and J 0 bases, leaving 6 bases between the germline ends. The germline V gene has CDR1 LNHNV and CDR2 YYDKDF (reference sequence). The CDR3 is 15 residues long. CDR3: CATSRVGATNEKLFF. DNA for the CDR3: TGTGCCACCAGCAGAGTAGGAGCAACTAATGAAAAACTGTTTTTT.

The chain links TRBV30 to TRBJ1-2; maybe TRBD1 (6 bases). Germline CDR1 GTSNPN, CDR2 SVGIG (reference sequence). CDR3 length equals 12 residues. Trimming left V 3 bases short and J 6 bases short, with 11 bases between. The CDR3 loop reads CAWSQQGDGYTF. In DNA, the CDR3 is TGTGCCTGGAGCCAACAGGGTGATGGCTACACCTTC.

The CDR3 coding sequence is TGTGCCAGCATTCTGACTAGCTCGAACACCGGGGAGCTGTTTTTT. Its translation is CASILTSSNTGELFF. The rearrangement uses TRBV2 and TRBJ2-2, with 7 positions matching TRBD2. V lost 7 bases, J lost 0 bases, and 5 bases stayed unmatched. Germline V gene lookup returns CDR1 SNHLY and CDR2 FYNNEI. The CDR3 runs 15 residues.

Note on this clone: Other DNA sequences in this sample translate to the same CDR3. The genes are TRBV7-9 and TRBJ1-1; D ambiguous. The CDR3 runs to 11 residues. The V end was cut by 4 bases, the J end by 8 bases, with 8 bases between. CDR1 and CDR2 (germline): SEHNR, FQNEAQ (reference sequence). CDR3 sequence: CASSSTAEAFF. The CDR3 DNA reads TGTGCCAGCAGCTCTACAGCAGAAGCTTTCTTT.

The V call is TRBV11-2, the J call TRBJ1-6; D unclear. V was cut by 1 base and J by 4 bases, with 11 bases left in between. The CDR3 spans 16 residues. Germline V gene sequence: CDR1 SGHAT, CDR2 FQNNGV. The chain's CDR3 is CASSLVSADYNSPLHF. CDR3 sequence (DNA): TGTGCCAGCAGCTTAGTATCGGCGGATTATAATTCACCCCTCCACTTT. The full variable domain, in which reference TRBV11-2 and TRBJ1-6 provide the parts outside the CDR3, is EAGVAQSPRYKIIEKRQSVAFWCNPISGHATLYWYQQILGQGPKLLIQFQNNGVVDDSQLPKDRFSAERLKGVDSTLKIQPAKLEDSAVYLCASSLVSADYNSPLHFGNGTRLTVT.